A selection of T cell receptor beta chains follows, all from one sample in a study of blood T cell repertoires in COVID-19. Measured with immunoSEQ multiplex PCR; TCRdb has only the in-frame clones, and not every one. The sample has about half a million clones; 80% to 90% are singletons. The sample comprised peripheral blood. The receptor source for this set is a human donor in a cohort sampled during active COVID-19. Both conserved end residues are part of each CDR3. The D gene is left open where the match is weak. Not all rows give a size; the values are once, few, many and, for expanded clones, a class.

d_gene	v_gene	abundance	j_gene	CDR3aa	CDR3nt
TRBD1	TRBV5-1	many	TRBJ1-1	CASSWGQGLETEAFF	TGCGCCAGCAGCTGGGGACAGGGTTTAGAGACTGAAGCTTTCTTT
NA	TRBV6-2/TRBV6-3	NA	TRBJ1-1	CASSPGQRITEAFF	TGTGCCAGCAGTCCCGGACAGAGGATCACTGAAGCTTTCTTT
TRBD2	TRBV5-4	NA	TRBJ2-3	CASSSGLAGGSTDTQYF	TGTGCCAGCAGCTCCGGACTAGCGGGAGGGAGCACAGATACGCAGTATTTT
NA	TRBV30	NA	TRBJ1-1	CAHEVMNTEAFF	TGTGCCCATGAGGTCATGAACACTGAAGCTTTCTTT
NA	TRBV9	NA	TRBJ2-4	CASSGGGFRPNIQYF	TGTGCCAGCAGTGGGGGCGGGTTCCGACCGAACATTCAGTACTTC
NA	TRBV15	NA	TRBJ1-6	CATSRTPDRNSPLHF	TGTGCCACCAGCAGGACCCCCGACAGGAATTCACCCCTCCACTTT
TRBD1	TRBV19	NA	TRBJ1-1	CASSIAIRTGGGLNTEAFF	TGTGCCAGTAGTATTGCGATTCGGACAGGAGGCGGATTAAACACTGAAGCTTTCTTT
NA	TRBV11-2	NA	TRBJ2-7	CASSLGRDSFPEQYF	TGTGCCAGCAGCTTAGGGCGGGACAGCTTTCCCGAGCAGTACTTC
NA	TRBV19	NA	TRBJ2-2	CASTRHINTGELFF	TGTGCCAGTACCCGACATATCAACACCGGGGAGCTGTTTTTT
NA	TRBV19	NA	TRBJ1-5	CASSPTDRLDQPQHF	TGTGCCAGTAGTCCGACCGACAGGTTGGATCAGCCCCAGCATTTT
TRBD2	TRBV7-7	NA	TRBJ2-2	CASTPGGRVSGLNTGELFF	TGTGCTAGCACCCCGGGAGGGAGGGTATCTGGCCTTAACACCGGGGAGCTGTTTTTT
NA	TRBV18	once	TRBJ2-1	CASSPLTSLYNEQFF	TGTGCCAGCTCACCGTTGACTAGTCTCTACAATGAGCAGTTCTTC
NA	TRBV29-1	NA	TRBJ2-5	CSVEEPRETQYF	TGCAGCGTTGAGGAGCCTCGGGAGACCCAGTACTTC
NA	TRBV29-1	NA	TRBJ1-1	CSVASQRAFF	TGCAGCGTTGCTAGTCAGAGGGCTTTCTTT
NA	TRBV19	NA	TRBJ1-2	CASSRVRQALYGYTF	TGTGCCAGTAGTCGAGTACGACAGGCCCTCTATGGCTACACCTTC
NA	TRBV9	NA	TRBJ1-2	CASSAPLRVGYTF	TGTGCCAGCAGCGCTCCCCTCAGGGTCGGCTACACCTTC
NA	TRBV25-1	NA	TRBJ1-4	CASSVRAGVVEKLFF	TGTGCCAGCAGTGTGCGGGCAGGGGTCGTTGAAAAACTGTTTTTT
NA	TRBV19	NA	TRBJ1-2	CASSPRRDTYGYTF	TGTGCCAGTAGTCCCCGACGAGACACTTATGGCTACACCTTC
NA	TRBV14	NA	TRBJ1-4	CASSHPIQGRDEKLFF	TGTGCCAGCAGCCACCCTATTCAGGGGAGAGATGAAAAACTGTTTTTT
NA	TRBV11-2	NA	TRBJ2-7	CASSLQAMSSYEQYF	TGTGCCAGCAGCTTACAGGCCATGAGCTCCTACGAGCAGTACTTC
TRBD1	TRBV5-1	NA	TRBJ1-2	CASSGGQNYGYTF	TGCGCCAGCAGCGGGGGACAGAACTATGGCTACACCTTC
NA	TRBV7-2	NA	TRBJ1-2	CASSFPGFNYGYTF	TGTGCCAGCAGCTTTCCAGGGTTTAACTATGGCTACACCTTC
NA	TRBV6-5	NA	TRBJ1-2	CASSRSQGYGYTF	TGTGCCAGCAGTCGGTCACAGGGATATGGCTACACCTTC
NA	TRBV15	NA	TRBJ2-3	CATSRGGPPSTDTQYF	TGTGCCACCAGCAGGGGGGGACCTCCCTCCACAGATACGCAGTATTTT
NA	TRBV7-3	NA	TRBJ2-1	CASSLGATLLNEQFF	TGTGCCAGCAGCTTAGGGGCGACCCTGCTCAATGAGCAGTTCTTC
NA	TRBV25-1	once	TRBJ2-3	CASSDLYRVQGTQYF	TGTGCCAGCAGTGACCTATACAGGGTTCAGGGTACGCAGTATTTT
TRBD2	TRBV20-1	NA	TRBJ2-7	CSASSGLASGEQYF	TGCAGTGCTAGTTCAGGACTAGCTTCTGGTGAGCAGTACTTC
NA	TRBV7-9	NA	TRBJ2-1	CASSFGELSSYNEQFF	TGTGCCAGCAGCTTCGGGGAGTTGAGCTCCTACAATGAGCAGTTCTTC
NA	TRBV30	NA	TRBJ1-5	CAWRSTVVRQPQHF	TGTGCCTGGAGGTCAACGGTCGTCCGCCAGCCCCAGCATTTT
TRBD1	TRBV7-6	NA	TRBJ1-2	CASSPGQGIYGYTF	TGTGCCAGCAGCCCCGGACAGGGGATATATGGCTACACCTTC